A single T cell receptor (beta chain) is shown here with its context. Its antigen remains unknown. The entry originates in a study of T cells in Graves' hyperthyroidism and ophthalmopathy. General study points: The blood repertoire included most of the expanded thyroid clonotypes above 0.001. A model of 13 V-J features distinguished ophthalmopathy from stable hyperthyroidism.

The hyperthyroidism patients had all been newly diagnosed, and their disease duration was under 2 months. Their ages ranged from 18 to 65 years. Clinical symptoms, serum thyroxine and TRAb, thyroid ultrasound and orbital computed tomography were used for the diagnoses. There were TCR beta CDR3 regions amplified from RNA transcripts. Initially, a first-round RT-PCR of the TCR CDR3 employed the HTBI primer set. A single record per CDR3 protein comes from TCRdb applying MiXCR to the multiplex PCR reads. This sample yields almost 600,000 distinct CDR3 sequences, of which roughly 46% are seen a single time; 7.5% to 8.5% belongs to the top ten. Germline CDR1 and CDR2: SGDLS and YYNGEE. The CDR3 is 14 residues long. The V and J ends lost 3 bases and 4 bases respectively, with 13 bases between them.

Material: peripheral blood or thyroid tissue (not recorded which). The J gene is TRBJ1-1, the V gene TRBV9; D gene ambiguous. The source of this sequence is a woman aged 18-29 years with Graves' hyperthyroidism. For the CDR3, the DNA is TGTGCCAGCAGCGGACTAGCGGGAGGCACTGAAGCTTTCTTT. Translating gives CASSGLAGGTEAFF.